These T cell receptor beta chains were read from a single sample in a study of blood T cells in healthy people across ages. From the 5' RACE reads, TCRdb called clonotypes with MiXCR, one entry per CDR3 protein. The repertoire has some 780,000 distinct CDR3 sequences, around three fifths of them found once; the top ten carry 20% to 30%. Source material: blood. These receptors were obtained from a man between 35 and 55 years old in good health. CDR3s include the opening cysteine and the closing phenylalanine or tryptophan. The order of the fields is D gene, V gene, clone size, J gene, CDR3 DNA, CDR3 protein. D genes are given only for firm matches. The listing skips clone size in some rows; elsewhere it reads once, few, many or a size class.

D gene: TRBD1; V gene: TRBV3-1; clone size: NA; J gene: TRBJ1-2; CDR3 DNA: TGTGCCAGCAGCCAAGATCAGGTCAGGGGGCGGGATGGAGGCTACACCTTC; CDR3 protein: CASSQDQVRGRDGGYTF
D gene: NA; V gene: TRBV12-3/TRBV12-4; clone size: many; J gene: TRBJ2-3; CDR3 DNA: TGTGCCAGCAGTATAGTAGGAGATACGCAGTATTTT; CDR3 protein: CASSIVGDTQYF
D gene: NA; V gene: TRBV28; clone size: NA; J gene: TRBJ1-2; CDR3 DNA: TGTGCCAGCGCTGGGGGGGGCATGTGGGGCTACACCTTC; CDR3 protein: CASAGGGMWGYTF
D gene: TRBD2; V gene: TRBV7-2; clone size: few; J gene: TRBJ2-1; CDR3 DNA: TGTGCCAGCAGCTCACCCAAACTCCTAGCGGGGGGTTACAATGAGCAGTTCTTC; CDR3 protein: CASSSPKLLAGGYNEQFF
D gene: NA; V gene: TRBV29-1; clone size: NA; J gene: TRBJ2-1; CDR3 DNA: TGCAGCGTTGGCCCCAATGAGCAGTTCTTC; CDR3 protein: CSVGPNEQFF
D gene: NA; V gene: TRBV5-1; clone size: NA; J gene: TRBJ2-3; CDR3 DNA: TGCGCCAGCAGCCAAATGGGGGATACGCAGTATTTT; CDR3 protein: CASSQMGDTQYF
D gene: NA; V gene: TRBV5-1; clone size: few; J gene: TRBJ2-1; CDR3 DNA: TGCGCCAGCAGCGACACCTACAATGAGCAGTTCTTC; CDR3 protein: CASSDTYNEQFF
D gene: NA; V gene: TRBV4-1; clone size: NA; J gene: TRBJ1-1; CDR3 DNA: TGCGCCAGCAGCCCGGAGGACGGACCGAACACTGAAGCTTTCTTT; CDR3 protein: CASSPEDGPNTEAFF
D gene: NA; V gene: TRBV28; clone size: NA; J gene: TRBJ1-2; CDR3 DNA: TGTGCCAGCAGACCCGGACAGCGTCTCGGTGGCTACACCTTC; CDR3 protein: CASRPGQRLGGYTF
D gene: TRBD2; V gene: TRBV20-1; clone size: NA; J gene: TRBJ2-7; CDR3 DNA: TGCAGTGCTAGAACTAGCGGGAATCGATACGAGCAGTACTTC; CDR3 protein: CSARTSGNRYEQYF